The 27 T cell receptor beta chains below come from one sample, sequenced in a study of control samples from healthy donors and cancer patients. Sequenced by immunoSEQ multiplex PCR; TCRdb stores in-frame clones only, minus some. The sample comprises 90,000 to 120,000 clones, approximately 80% of which are singletons, and approximately 6.7% rests with the top ten. Sequenced sample: blood. These receptors came from a man between 18 and 29 years old in good health.

This chain connects TRBV28 to TRBJ2-7; tentative D call: TRBD1 (7 bases). The CDR3 spans 14 residues. Trimming shortened V by 6 bases and J by 3 bases, and 15 bases separated the two germline ends. Germline values: CDR1 MDHEN, CDR2 SYDVKM. In DNA, the CDR3 is TGTGCCAGCAGGGCGGGACAGAACTACTACGAGCAGTACTTC. Its translation: CASRAGQNYYEQYF.

This rearrangement joins TRBV28 to TRBJ1-3; a weak D match, TRBD1 (5 bases). This CDR3 is 15 amino acids long. The ends were cut back, 2 bases at V and 5 bases at J, with 13 bases in the middle. The V gene's germline CDR1 is MDHEN and CDR2 SYDVKM. CDR3 loop: CASSLERGRRNTIYF. The DNA for the CDR3 is TGTGCCAGCAGTTTAGAAAGGGGACGACGAAACACCATATATTTT.

The CDR3 coding sequence is TGCAGCGTTGAGGGCGGGGGTGTTTATGGCTACACCTTC. It is translated as CSVEGGGVYGYTF. The chain is built from TRBV29-1 and TRBJ1-2; D might be TRBD1 (5 bases). This CDR3 comprises 13 residues. Germline CDR1 SQVTM, CDR2 ANQGSEA. Trimming removed 3 bases at V and 5 bases at J, with 13 bases between. The full variable domain, in which reference TRBV29-1 and TRBJ1-2 provide the parts outside the CDR3, is SAVISQKPSRDICQRGTSLTIQCQVDSQVTMMFWYRQQPGQSLTLIATANQGSEATYESGFVIDKFPISRPNLTFSTLTVSNMSPEDSSIYLCSVEGGGVYGYTFGSGTRLTVV.

This clone occurred a few times. The chain has TRBV28 and TRBJ2-7, with 9 nucleotides matching TRBD1. Per the germline V gene, CDR1 is MDHEN and CDR2 is SYDVKM. The CDR3 is 15 amino acids. Germline trimming cut 6 bases from V and 3 bases from J; bases unmatched to any gene: 9. Here the CDR3 DNA reads TGTGCCAGCAGGAGCGTTTCGGACAGGGGCTACGAGCAGTACGTC. As protein: CASRSVSDRGYEQYV.

This clone was seen a few times. The genes are TRBV6-5 and TRBJ1-2, with no clear D. The CDR3 totals 15 residues. Germline loops: CDR1 MNHEY, CDR2 SVGAGI. The V gene lost 5 bases and the J gene lost 7 bases, with 20 bases spanning the gap. The CDR3 DNA reads as TGTGCCAGCAGTACCCCGTCGTCGGGATGGAGTGGCTACACCTTC. This gives the protein CASSTPSSGWSGYTF.

The rearrangement uses TRBV5-4 and TRBJ1-2, with a tentative D call TRBD1 (6 bases). The germline gives CDR1 SGHNT, CDR2 YYREEE (reference sequence). Trimming pared 4 bases from V and 6 bases from J, leaving 22 bases between. The CDR3 has 16 residues. This chain's CDR3 is CASSRRDTRLLDGYTF. The CDR3 nucleotides are TGTGCCAGCAGCCGTAGGGACACCCGGCTTTTGGATGGCTACACCTTC. Using reference TRBV5-4 and TRBJ1-2 for the parts outside the CDR3, the full variable domain is ETGVTQSPTHLIKTRGQQVTLRCSSQSGHNTVSWYQQALGQGPQFIFQYYREEENGRGNFPPRFSGLQFPNYSSELNVNALELDDSALYLCASSRRDTRLLDGYTFGSGTRLTVV.

This clone came up a few times. The CDR3 protein is CASSLDRDYGYTF. CDR3 in DNA: TGTGCCAGCAGCCTCGACAGAGACTATGGCTACACCTTC. The chain recombines TRBV9 with TRBJ1-2, with a weak D call TRBD1 (5 bases). The germline CDR1 and CDR2 sequences are SGDLS and YYNGEE. Trimming shortened V by 4 bases and J by 3 bases, and 10 bases separated the two germline ends. The CDR3 sequence is 13 residues long.

This clone was detected only once. The CDR3 spells CASSYSTTGSHEQYF. In nucleotides, the CDR3 is TGTGCCAGCAGTTACTCAACGACAGGATCCCACGAGCAGTACTTC. The chain carries TRBV6-5 and TRBJ2-7; possible D gene TRBD1, 6 bases. This CDR3 has 15 residues. CDR1 is MNHEY and CDR2 is SVGAGI in the germline V gene. Trimming shortened V by 0 bases and J by 5 bases, and 14 bases separated the two germline ends.

The CDR3 DNA sequence: TGCGCCAGCAGTGAAATCGGCGTGGTTAGGGGCCACAATGAGCAGTTCTTC. As protein: CASSEIGVVRGHNEQFF. The rearrangement links TRBV10-1 to TRBJ2-1; D is perhaps TRBD1 (5 bases). This CDR3 contains 17 residues. Germline-derived CDR1 and CDR2 are WNHNN and SYGVQD (reference sequence). Trimming left V 3 bases short and J 5 bases short, with 20 bases between.

The chain recombines TRBV11-2 with TRBJ2-3; 8 nucleotides align to TRBD1. This CDR3 is built from 16 residues. Germline trimming cut 5 bases from V and 4 bases from J; bases unmatched to any gene: 11. Looked up from germline, CDR1 is SGHAT and CDR2 is FQNNGV. CDR3 region: CASSPTGQGKSDTQYF. CDR3 DNA sequence: TGTGCCAGCAGCCCGACCGGACAGGGAAAATCAGATACGCAGTATTTT.

This clone was detected a few times. The chain employs TRBV12-3 or TRBV12-4 and TRBJ2-7, with D perhaps matching TRBD1 (5 bases). V was cut by 5 bases and J by 5 bases, with 10 bases left in between. The CDR3 contains 12 residues. The CDR3 DNA follows: TGTGCCAGCAGTACACGACAGAACGAGCAGTACTTC. It translates to CASSTRQNEQYF.

The chain links TRBV6-1 to TRBJ2-1, with D tentatively TRBD1 or TRBD2 (6 bases each). V shed 5 bases and J shed 4 bases, with 12 bases lying between them. Germline V CDR1 and CDR2: MNHNS, SASEGT. There are 14 residues in the CDR3. CDR3 sequence: CASSQRGEYNEQFF. The CDR3 bases are TGTGCCAGCAGTCAAAGGGGGGAGTACAATGAGCAGTTCTTC.

The V and J genes are TRBV18 and TRBJ1-2; TRBD1 aligns across 7 bases. The CDR3 consists of 14 residues. Germline assignment: CDR1 KGHSH and CDR2 LQKENI. Trimming at V came to 4 bases and at J to 6 bases, leaving 8 bases not matched to a gene. DNA of the CDR3: TGTGCCAGCTCACGCTTCGGGACAGCGGATGGCTACACCTTC. This codes for CASSRFGTADGYTF.

V is TRBV10-2 and J is TRBJ1-5; 7 bases are shared with TRBD1. Germline V gene lookup returns CDR1 WSHSY and CDR2 SAAADI. The CDR3 loop spans 15 amino acids. With 2 bases clipped from V and 6 bases from J, the junction kept 7 bases outside the gene matches. CDR3 coding DNA: TGCGCCAGCAGTGAGCGGGGGACAGTGGGTCAGCCCCAGCATTTT. Translating gives CASSERGTVGQPQHF.

The gene calls are TRBV13 and TRBJ1-1; possibly TRBD1 for D (5 bases). This CDR3 region has 15 residues. V lost 0 bases and J 1 base, leaving 9 bases between the germline ends. Germline lookup yields CDR1 PRHDT and CDR2 FYEKMQ (reference sequence). The chain's CDR3 is CASSLGGAQNTEAFF. CDR3 DNA: TGTGCCAGCAGCTTAGGAGGGGCCCAGAACACTGAAGCTTTCTTT.

J is TRBJ2-3 and V is TRBV5-5, with a tentative D call TRBD2 (5 bases). Germline V lookup: CDR1 SGHKS, CDR2 YYEKEE (reference sequence). V lost 2 bases, J lost 0 bases, and 13 bases lay in between. This CDR3 has 16 amino acids. CDR3 in amino acids: CASSFFRGSSTDTQYF. DNA of the CDR3: TGTGCCAGCAGCTTCTTTCGGGGATCGAGCACAGATACGCAGTATTTT.

V and J are TRBV19 and TRBJ1-1; D uncertain. V lost 1 base to trimming and J lost 0 bases, with 12 bases between them. The germline V gene has CDR1 LNHDA and CDR2 SQIVND (reference sequence). This CDR3 has 16 residues. The CDR3 sequence is CASSIVSDGLNTEAFF. CDR3 DNA: TGTGCCAGTAGTATAGTCTCGGACGGATTGAACACTGAAGCTTTCTTT.

The chain's CDR3 is CASSSGPGGDSPLHF. The CDR3, as DNA: TGCGCCAGCAGCAGTGGCCCCGGGGGGGATTCACCCCTCCACTTT. This rearrangement joins TRBV5-1 to TRBJ1-6; D may be TRBD1 (5 bases). The ends were cut back, 4 bases at V and 8 bases at J, with 16 bases in the middle. The CDR3 totals 15 residues. CDR1 and CDR2 (germline): SGHRS, YFSETQ. The whole variable domain, filled in from reference TRBV5-1 and TRBJ1-6, reads KAGVTQTPRYLIKTRGQQVTLSCSPISGHRSVSWYQQTPGQGLQFLFEYFSETQRNKGNFPGRFSGRQFSNSRSEMNVSTLELGDSALYLCASSSGPGGDSPLHFGNGTRLTVT.

This clone was seen only once. The V and J genes are TRBV6-2 or TRBV6-3 and TRBJ1-2; D call uncertain. Germline lookup yields CDR1 MNHEY and CDR2 SVGEGT. V was pared by 2 bases and J by 6 bases, with 19 bases between. The CDR3 spans 16 residues. For the CDR3, the DNA is TGTGCCAGCAGTTACCCCGAGAAGACCAGAAGTGATGGCTACACCTTC. Encoded protein: CASSYPEKTRSDGYTF.

The chain has TRBV6-5 and TRBJ2-7; TRBD1 might be the D (5 bases). The CDR3 is 12 residues long. In germline, CDR1 is MNHEY, CDR2 SVGAGI. Trimming removed 5 bases at V and 5 bases at J, with 10 bases between. The CDR3 coding sequence is TGTGCCAGCAGTCAGGGTGGGAACGAGCAGTACTTC. Translation gives CASSQGGNEQYF.

This sequence joins TRBV27 and TRBJ1-4; the match to TRBD1 covers 7 bases. Germline CDR1 reads MNHEY; CDR2 reads SMNVEV (reference sequence). J lost 5 bases, V lost 5 bases, and 5 bases had no gene match. The CDR3 is made up of 14 amino acids. The DNA of the CDR3 is TGTGCCAGCAGTCCGGGACAGCCAAATGAAAAACTGTTTTTT. Translating it yields CASSPGQPNEKLFF. The full variable domain, completed using reference TRBV27 and TRBJ1-4, is EAQVTQNPRYLITVTGKKLTVTCSQNMNHEYMSWYRQDPGLGLRQIYYSMNVEVTDKGDVPEGYKVSRKEKRNFPLILESPSPNQTSLYFCASSPGQPNEKLFFGSGTQLSVL.

The V gene is TRBV18, the J gene TRBJ2-2, with 7 bases lining up with TRBD1. The junction had 9 bases not matched to a gene; V was cut back by 8 bases and J by 0 bases. The CDR3 runs 16 residues. Germline CDR1 KGHSH, CDR2 LQKENI. The CDR3 sequence: CASHHWDSSNTGELFF. As DNA, the CDR3 is TGTGCCAGCCACCATTGGGACAGTTCGAACACCGGGGAGCTGTTTTTT. The variable domain in full, completed from reference TRBV18 and TRBJ2-2, reads NAGVMQNPRHLVRRRGQEARLRCSPMKGHSHVYWYRQLPEEGLKFMVYLQKENIIDESGMPKERFSAEFPKEGPSILRIQQVVRGDSAAYFCASHHWDSSNTGELFFGEGSRLTVL.

V is TRBV12-3 or TRBV12-4 and J is TRBJ1-2, with TRBD1 matching over 7 bases. V trimming: 5 bases; J trimming: 4 bases; junction bases outside the gene matches: 4. The CDR3 is made up of 13 amino acids. CDR3 nucleotide sequence: TGTGCCAGCAGTCTCCGGACAGGCTATGGCTACACCTTC. Translated, it gives CASSLRTGYGYTF.

The chain uses TRBV7-2 and TRBJ2-1; 8 nucleotides line up with TRBD1. With 5 bases clipped from V and 5 bases from J, the junction kept 5 bases outside the gene matches. Germline V gene lookup returns CDR1 SGHTA and CDR2 FQGNSA. This CDR3 has 14 amino acids. In nucleotides, the CDR3 is TGTGCCAGCAGCGAGACAGGGGTCCACAATGAGCAGTTCTTC. Residues: CASSETGVHNEQFF.

This chain joins TRBV5-6 and TRBJ2-4, with a possible D match to TRBD1 (6 bases). The V end was cut by 2 bases, the J end by 2 bases, with 14 bases between. This CDR3 is 16 amino acids long. Per the germline V gene, CDR1 is SGHDT and CDR2 is YYEEEE. The CDR3 protein is CASSLSPGHTKNIQYF. The CDR3 nucleotides are TGTGCCAGCAGCTTATCCCCGGGACACACCAAAAACATTCAGTACTTC.

The genes are TRBV5-1 and TRBJ2-5; TRBD2 might be the D (5 bases). Germline V gives CDR1 SGHRS, CDR2 YFSETQ. CDR3 length equals 15 residues. V lost 2 bases and J lost 4, with 15 bases in between. The CDR3 protein is CASSFLLRGPETQYF. The CDR3 DNA sequence: TGCGCCAGCAGCTTCCTCCTTCGAGGGCCAGAGACCCAGTACTTC.

This chain connects TRBV7-2 to TRBJ2-7; 8 bases align to TRBD1. The junction had 8 bases not matched to a gene; V was cut back by 4 bases and J by 3 bases. The CDR3 runs to 15 residues. Germline-derived CDR1 and CDR2 are SGHTA and FQGNSA. CDR3 loop: CASSSQSGTGYEQYF. The CDR3 region has the DNA TGTGCCAGCAGCTCCCAGTCTGGGACAGGCTACGAGCAGTACTTC.